This T cell receptor beta chain was recovered during a study of cytomegalovirus exposure and HLA in healthy donors (dated by TCRdb to 2016 to 2017). As for the study more broadly: According to an earlier analysis of 587 of the donors, about 170 million T cells yielded 117 million unique TCR beta sequences and around 300 Gb of sequence data. All discovery cohort repertoires had been generated on a single sequencing platform. The number of donors typed differed by locus, with roughly 629-640 for A, B, C, DRB1 and DQB1, 522 for DQA1, over 600 for DPA1, and some 440 for DPB1. In a later analysis, previously published TCR beta repertoires from some 640 donors were re-analyzed and high-resolution HLA genotyping was added so that TCR occurrence patterns could be studied. About 5 DR-DQ haplotypes were handled as single units for association and clustering, since linkage in the cohort was strong. Rather than drawing on any new phenotypic data, the later analysis identified candidate immune exposures from TCR beta sequences and the way those sequences occurred across donors. The study aimed to test whether signatures of past pathogen exposure could be identified by cataloging public T cell receptors. Alongside the repertoire data, information on donor age, sex, ethnicity and CMV serostatus was compiled. Using immunosequencing, the study profiled T cell repertoires from about 610 subjects and related those repertoires to cytomegalovirus serostatus. In a later genetic analysis, genome-wide SNP genotypes for about 55% of the roughly 670 donors were used, and that subset was treated as a discovery cohort. To predict cytomegalovirus infection status, the study brought together high-throughput TCR immunosequencing, statistical association of individual TCRs with disease status, and machine learning. Of the roughly 400 genotyped donors, more than 75% were placed in the genetic ancestry cluster associated with self-reported Caucasian donors. Among some 400 genotyped donors of the cohort, an average of around 250,000 unique TCR beta nucleotide sequences was sequenced per donor, of which approximately 19% were non-productive. A separate validation cohort of roughly 130 different subjects was used in addition to the roughly 670-subject first cohort. To decide whether each TCR beta V gene segment behaved as functional or pseudogenic, an earlier analysis of nearly 600 of the donors relied on high-throughput TCR beta sequencing. Both class I and class II loci were covered by HLA typing, at four-digit resolution. Roughly 300 gigabases of sequencing data and approximately 93 million unique TCR sequences were included in an early release covering over 600 HLA-typed donors. The paper as a whole reports these results and caveats: Correlated functional status among segregating V segments might reflect linkage disequilibrium, but an unknown experimental factor could not be ruled out. The classifier was reported to diagnose cytomegalovirus status with high specificity and sensitivity in both the original cohort and the validation cohort. Sequencing depth was assumed to be roughly uniform across donors in the presence/absence analyses, though that assumption may not hold. The earlier analysis of some 540 of the donors excluded fewer than 20 rarely observed V segments, including chromosome 9 orphons, because counts were too low. The authors suggested that the approach could potentially be generalized to other disease states and immunological phenotypes. A later analysis found that HLA-associated TCR beta chains were more clonally expanded and had lower generation probabilities than equally common non-associated chains. Because HLA typing was missing for some donors at each locus, association tests included only the typed subset. The only immune exposure information available for the cohort was CMV serostatus. Most TCR sequences were observed very rarely across donors, whereas some public TCRs were present in many individuals. A group of highly shared sequence variants was considered likely to be a technical artifact of the sequencing pipeline. Some IMGT-functional V segments, including TRBV6-2 and TRBV6-3, could not be distinguished by the 87-base-pair reads and were therefore excluded. According to a later analysis, TCR association rates differed among HLA loci, with DRB1 alleles showing the most associated TCRs and HLA-C alleles showing the fewest. In vitro tests confirmed that a few of the cytomegalovirus-associated TCR beta chains recognize cytomegalovirus antigens. In a later genetic analysis, fewer N-insertions in productive TCRs were reported among donors in an Asian-associated ancestry cluster than the roughly 700-donor mean. Broadly in line with IMGT annotations, most TCR beta V segments showed up in productive rearrangements about 90% or about 30% of the time in an earlier analysis of several hundred of the donors. A further reported finding was that TCR beta sequences accurately predicted the HLA-A and HLA-B alleles for most subjects in the first cohort. In a later analysis, about 17,000 TCR beta sequences were associated with specific HLA alleles at a false discovery rate of 0.05. In the study, 150 to 200 TCR beta chains were listed as associated with cytomegalovirus. When HLA alleles, especially DR and DQ, strongly co-occurred, attributing TCR associations to individual alleles was difficult. A later analysis found that most CMV-associated TCR beta chains appeared HLA-restricted, with HLA associations seemingly driven largely by CMV exposure. In this cohort, only TCR beta chains were sequenced, and detectable features were limited by the absence of alpha or paired-chain data. A later analysis reported that several top co-occurrence clusters appeared linked to parvovirus B19, influenza, CMV and Epstein-Barr virus. V-gene and J-gene trimming of TCR beta chains was associated with a missense DCLRE1C variant in a later genetic analysis, and the association was replicated in an independent cohort.

Preparation of the library involved the immunoSEQ multiplex PCR assay. A mixture of 60 forward primers for TCR Vbeta segments and 13 reverse primers for TCR Jbeta segments was used in the multiplex PCR. The CDR3 region of rearranged TCR beta genes was amplified from genomic DNA with a multiplex PCR assay. The amplified TCR beta libraries were sequenced on the Illumina HiSeq System as 87-base-pair reads. Under the source paper's analysis protocol: Across the 640 or so repertoires, a later analysis counted around 80 million unique TCR beta chains, some 11 million of which were shared by at least two donors. A nearest-neighbor algorithm error-corrected the raw reads and collapsed the reads into unique sequences, merging closely related sequences to remove PCR and sequencing errors. CDR3 sequences were aligned to IMGT reference sequences to assign V, D and J gene segments. For a sequence to be retained, at least a six-nucleotide match to both a V gene segment and a J gene segment was required. Rearrangements were called productive when the CDR3 lacked stop codons and stayed in frame with V and J; all others were non-productive. Following IMGT convention, CDR3 was defined as the stretch from the second conserved V-encoded cysteine to the conserved J-encoded phenylalanine. Sequences without an unambiguous match to a single V gene segment were excluded from the earlier analysis of approximately 600 of the donors. An earlier analysis of a few hundred of the donors classified V segments as functional when productive rearrangements were above 56.7% and as segregating when the standard deviation between donors was above 5%. A statistical classification framework was built to diagnose cytomegalovirus status from the catalog of TCR beta chain sequences. V and J gene assignment, in a later analysis, came from comparing TCR nucleotide sequences with IMGT/GENE-DB human TR gene sequences. The TCRdist pipeline was used in a later analysis to assign CDR3 sequences and most-parsimonious VDJ recombination scenarios. In a later analysis, each TCR beta chain was defined by its CDR3 amino acid sequence together with its V-gene family, and reads lacking a unique V-gene family were excluded. As a way to deal with suspected cross-contamination and a sequencing artifact, a later analysis dropped 450 to 700 nucleotide sequences that were highly shared and had low generation probability. In a later analysis, a clonal expansion index for each public chain was calculated from normalized within-repertoire ranks of inferred template counts. A later analysis computed generation probabilities with a VDJ recombination model fitted to out-of-frame rearrangements, and checked the results against IGoR. Hypergeometric tests were used in a later analysis to score TCR-TCR, TCR-HLA and TCR-CMV co-occurrence, with a repertoire-size bias correction applied to the TCR pairs. In a later analysis, false discovery rates were estimated by permuting HLA or CMV assignments 20 times. A later analysis grouped co-occurring TCRs with DBSCAN, adding TCRdist sequence similarity when clustering within HLA-allele-positive subsets. Co-occurrence clustering excluded repertoires with fewer than 30,000 or more than 120,000 public chains, plus five with anomalous nucleotide sharing. TCRdb stores this immuneACCESS table with in-frame sequences only. Part of the clones is absent; in the studies checked, under half of the shortfall reflects unresolved V genes, and no reason is known for the rest. V, J and clone size derive from that table, while D and trimming were established from the DNA sequence. The sample records under 200,000 clones, approximately 88% of which are singletons. The top ten clonotypes cover about 2.6% of the sample.

V drops 2 bases and J drops 2 bases, leaving 7 bases in between. From the germline V gene, CDR1 is MDHEN and CDR2 is SYDVKM. The CDR3, cysteine through phenylalanine, is 13 amino acids long. Of the read, only the CDR3 DNA is kept; its 39 bases are in frame from base 1. As regards this clone: Its antigen remains unidentified. The sample holds no much larger clone one base away, and base qualities are not on file.

The cohort consisted of approximately 690 healthy bone marrow donors. All cohort members were sampled while nominally healthy, although unrecorded immune exposures were likely present. The donor was CMV seropositive and belonged to the group of more than 250 seropositive cohort members. A peripheral blood sample was provided by each donor, and peripheral blood mononuclear cells were used for TCR beta sequencing. Genomic DNA was extracted from the blood cell samples with the Qiagen DNeasy Blood Extraction Kit. The sequenced material came from PBMCs. Recombination connected TRBV28 to TRBJ2-7; the D gene identity is not certain. The receptor comes from a woman aged 50 to 60 in good health and CMV-seropositive. The nucleotide sequence reads as follows: TGTGCCAGCAGTTTAGCCAGTCCCTACGAGCAGTACTTC. This yields the protein CASSLASPYEQYF.